This T cell receptor (beta chain) was captured by sequencing in a study of shared clonotypes between healthy human individuals. Findings and caveats of the study: Few donors limited the genetic and exposure-history diversity represented.

Germline CDR1 SGHAT, CDR2 FQNNGV. Trimming pared 2 bases from V and 0 bases from J, leaving 22 bases between. CDR3 length: 19 residues. Clones were read by immunoSEQ multiplex PCR, and TCRdb kept only the in-frame ones, dropping some. The sample records approximately 2.3 million clones, 80% to 95% being singletons. Note on this clone: What it binds is not known.

The source of this sequence is a man younger than 35 in good health. Some clones in this sample may be carry-over from other donors' samples. Sequencing input: naive CD4+ T cells from PBMCs. Subset meaning: CD45RA+ positively selected. The chain links TRBV11-2 to TRBJ1-1; weak D call: TRBD1 (6 bases). Here the CDR3 DNA reads TGTGCCAGCAGCTTATTTTGGTTTGGGGGCAACATGTTGAACACTGAAGCTTTCTTT. It codes for CASSLFWFGGNMLNTEAFF.